Shown below are 9 T cell receptor beta chains from a single sample sequenced in a study of human T cells and chemical hapten exposure. Time point given: patch test 2, 6 weeks after DPC sensitization. Stated treatment: therapeutic diphenylcyclopropenone sensitization with weekly scalp DPC. TCRdb used MiXCR to reprocess the RACE reads, holding one entry per CDR3 protein. This sample has 350,000 to 400,000 distinct CDR3 sequences, with about 6% found just once. The specimen comprised whole blood, sampled in connection with sensitization to the hapten diphenylcyclopropenone (DPC). These receptors came from a woman younger than 30 with alopecia areata. Some clones in this sample may be carry-over from other donors' samples.

This clonotype was seen repeatedly, ten times or more. The rearrangement joins TRBV29-1 to TRBJ1-1; D is uncertain. The CDR3 sequence is 13 residues long. Germline V gene data show CDR1 as SQVTM and CDR2 as ANQGSEA. V was clipped by 8 bases and J by 0 bases, with 13 bases between them. The DNA of the CDR3 is TGCAGCTCCACGGCGGGAATGAACACTGAAGCTTTCTTT. Its protein is CSSTAGMNTEAFF. Full variable domain (rest looked up from reference TRBV29-1 and TRBJ1-1): SAVISQKPSRDICQRGTSLTIQCQVDSQVTMMFWYRQQPGQSLTLIATANQGSEATYESGFVIDKFPISRPNLTFSTLTVSNMSPEDSSIYLCSSTAGMNTEAFFGQGTRLTVV.

This clonotype was seen only a few times. This sequence joins TRBV28 and TRBJ2-2; D remains ambiguous. Germline V lookup: CDR1 MDHEN, CDR2 SYDVKM. V was cut by 4 bases and J by 4 bases, with 7 bases left in between. The length of the CDR3 is 13 residues. The CDR3 loop reads CASSSSLTGELFF. The CDR3, as DNA: TGTGCCAGCAGTTCAAGCCTCACCGGGGAGCTGTTTTTT.

This clonotype was counted many times. The gene calls are TRBV6-6 and TRBJ1-5; possibly TRBD1 for D (5 bases). CDR3 size: 15 residues. Trimming cost V 5 bases and J 0 bases, with 11 bases left between them. Germline V lookup: CDR1 MNHNY, CDR2 SVGAGI (reference sequence). The CDR3 is CASSLSRDSNQPQHF. The CDR3 bases are TGTGCCAGCAGTCTAAGCAGGGATAGCAATCAGCCCCAGCATTTT.

The chain carries TRBV25-1 and TRBJ2-1; D is unclear. CDR1 is MGHDK, CDR2 SYGVNS, per germline. V was trimmed by 8 bases and J by 4 bases, leaving 15 bases between them. The CDR3 covers 14 residues. Here the CDR3 DNA reads TGTGCCAGCGAGCCCCACGCAGGTTACAATGAGCAGTTCTTC. Protein: CASEPHAGYNEQFF.

The chain joins TRBV6-5 to TRBJ2-1, with D possibly TRBD2 on 5 matching bases. V dropped 2 bases and J dropped 4 bases, with 6 bases sitting between them. The CDR3 runs 13 residues. Germline CDR1 MNHEY, CDR2 SVGAGI. In nucleotides, the CDR3 is TGTGCCAGCAGTTACGAGGGATACAATGAGCAGTTCTTC. The encoded protein is CASSYEGYNEQFF.

This clonotype was recorded a few times. The chain links TRBV15 to TRBJ1-1; TRBD1 aligns across 8 bases. The junction had 4 bases not matched to a gene; V was cut back by 0 bases and J by 1 base. This CDR3 has 16 amino acids. Per germline, CDR1 LNHNV and CDR2 YYDKDF (reference sequence). CDR3 coding DNA: TGTGCCACCAGCAGAGAGCCGGGACAGGAGAACACTGAAGCTTTCTTT. Translation: CATSREPGQENTEAFF. Full variable domain (remainder filled in from reference TRBV15 and TRBJ1-1): DAMVIQNPRYQVTQFGKPVTLSCSQTLNHNVMYWYQQKSSQAPKLLFHYYDKDFNNEADTPDNFQSRRPNTSFCFLDIRSPGLGDTAMYLCATSREPGQENTEAFFGQGTRLTVV.

At least ten counts were recorded for this clonotype. This chain links TRBV9 with TRBJ1-6; the D is unclear. This CDR3 is 15 amino acids long. Per germline, CDR1 SGDLS and CDR2 YYNGEE. Between the trimmed V and J ends, which lost 3 bases and 7 bases, there was a span of 14 bases. This CDR3 reads CASSARLGQNSPLHF. Written as DNA, the CDR3 is TGTGCCAGCAGCGCTCGGCTAGGGCAAAATTCACCCCTCCACTTT. Together with reference TRBV9 and TRBJ1-6, the CDR3 gives the full variable domain: DSGVTQTPKHLITATGQRVTLRCSPRSGDLSVYWYQQSLDQGLQFLIQYYNGEERAKGNILERFSAQQFPDLHSELNLSSLELGDSALYFCASSARLGQNSPLHFGNGTRLTVT.

This clonotype has at least ten counts. The chain employs TRBV5-6 and TRBJ1-1; TRBD1 might be the D (5 bases). The CDR3 has 14 residues. Germline values: CDR1 SGHDT, CDR2 YYEEEE. Trimming took off 2 bases at V and 1 base at J, with 9 bases between the two ends. CDR3 bases: TGTGCCAGCAGCTTTTACCAGGGGAACACTGAAGCTTTCTTT. It specifies CASSFYQGNTEAFF.

The chain employs TRBV5-1 and TRBJ1-5; D is undetermined. Germline V gene lookup returns CDR1 SGHRS and CDR2 YFSETQ. The CDR3 has 17 amino acids. V lost 0 bases and J 1 base, leaving 14 bases between the germline ends. The CDR3 sequence is CASSLDLIRASNQPQHF. The CDR3 DNA is TGCGCCAGCAGCTTGGACTTAATTAGGGCCAGCAATCAGCCCCAGCATTTT.